This T cell receptor beta chain was captured by sequencing in a study of cytomegalovirus exposure and HLA in healthy donors. The study ran its PCR with 60 Vbeta and 13 Jbeta primers. The protocol was immunoSEQ multiplex PCR, while the TCRdb copy is restricted to in-frame clones and leaves out a portion. Of approximately 92,000 clones detected, less than 70% appear once; the ten largest clones hold 2.5% to 3%. This clone was detected only a few times. Its antigen is still unknown. V lost 8 bases, J lost 6 bases, and 16 bases lay in between. Per germline, CDR1 GTSNPN and CDR2 SVGIG (reference sequence). The CDR3 has 12 residues. Study findings and constraints: Sequencing artifact likely explains a cluster of highly shared sequence variants.

The receptor was derived from a middle-aged man in good health and CMV-seronegative. The J gene is TRBJ1-1, the V gene TRBV30; D remains ambiguous. The sample was PBMCs. The CDR3 is CARDSRGSEAFF. The CDR3 DNA reads as TGTGCCCGAGATAGCAGAGGGTCTGAAGCTTTCTTT.